This T cell receptor beta chain was obtained from a study of regulatory T cells in long-lasting Graves disease. Study-wide results and limits: Among persistent patients, a larger number of public clonotypes were shared (2,741) than among newly diagnosed patients (about 970).

With iRepertoire HTBI primers and Arm-PCR of CDR3 regions, TCR beta libraries were built. TCRdb used MiXCR to reprocess the multiplex PCR reads, holding one entry per CDR3 protein. The sample shows fewer than 550,000 distinct CDR3 sequences, approximately 16% of them seen only once. Time point described: newly diagnosed GD, antithyroid drugs for less than 3 months. After RNA was extracted from PBMCs, the TCR library was made from it. The CDR3 is 17 amino acids. J lost 4 bases, V lost 1 base, and 9 bases had no gene match. CDR1 and CDR2 (germline): SEHNR, FQNEAQ (reference sequence). This clonotype occurred once. What it recognizes is unknown. Separately, the same data were catalogued under a study of T cells in Graves' hyperthyroidism and ophthalmopathy. That source notes: Ophthalmopathy, which appeared later, was predicted by the model a median about 5.9 months before onset.

The chain recombines TRBV7-9 with TRBJ2-1; TRBD2 matches 8 bases. The receptor comes from a woman between 18 and 29 years old with Graves disease. The input for sequencing was peripheral blood mononuclear cells (PBMCs), taken at new diagnosis, from a patient treated with antithyroid drugs. The CDR3 loop reads CASSLVGGSGAYNEQFF. As DNA, the CDR3 is TGTGCCAGCAGCTTAGTTGGCGGTAGCGGGGCTTACAATGAGCAGTTCTTC.